The entry below gives a single T cell receptor (beta chain) sequence along with its context. This clonotype was seen only once. Its antigen is still unknown. The junction shows a germline mismatch at one end, possibly a read error. To prepare the library, RT-PCR was applied. The run used an Illumina HiSeq 2500. Through fastp at Q25 and MiXCR, TCRdb rebuilt clones from the public reads, retaining in-frame beta chains. Each entry is one CDR3 protein sequence, shown with its most common DNA and genes. This sample has about 540,000 distinct CDR3 sequences in its table, and under 30% of those were observed once. Clones ranked in the top ten supply 2.5% to 3% of the sample. This specimen comes from a study of response to subunit inactivated influenza vaccine (dated 2018 in TCRdb). Regarding the research as a whole: Deep quantitative T cell receptor repertoire profiling was used in the study to track responses to a trivalent subunit inactivated influenza vaccine.

Study-wide findings and limitations: The authors proposed that each seasonal influenza vaccination may bring in only a limited number of new T cells.

A further study also used this sample, focusing on T cells expressing NK-cell markers. As that second paper reports: The TCR beta cDNA libraries were made using 5'RACE template switching, a step that added both a universal primer site and unique molecular identifiers. Three sorted T-cell subsets (CD3+CD56+NKG2C+, CD3+CD56+NKG2C- and CD3+CD56-NKG2C+) from about 8 donors had their TCR beta-chain repertoires profiled. Among the eight sequenced donors, seven were HCMV-seropositive and one was HCMV-seronegative. In several experiments an anti-gammadeltaTCR antibody was added to restrict sorting to alphabetaTCR-expressing T cells. For about 6 donors, the dominant CD3+CD56+NKG2C+ clonotypes were among the top 10 CD8+ clonotypes and accounted for about 1.0-7.5% of CD8+ T cells. Those dominant clonotypes were again the most abundant among CD3+CD56-NKG2C+ cells in a few donors, at about 28.3-65%. It remained unclear whether the expanded NKG2C-expressing T cell clones were specific for HCMV antigens. All eight donors whose samples were sequenced were randomly selected healthy volunteers, three of them men and five women. To determine HCMV serostatus, a commercial ELISA kit was used to detect HCMV-specific IgG in serum. Ficoll density gradient centrifugation was used to isolate peripheral blood mononuclear cells from blood. Magnetic immunoseparation with Miltenyi isolation kits was used to isolate CD4+ and CD8+ T cells from PBMC. Synthesis of cDNA was primed from the TCR beta constant segment and was followed by two consecutive PCR amplification steps. Sequencing of the libraries produced 2 x 150 bp reads on Illumina HiSeq 2000/2500, MiSeq or NextSeq. Reads were demultiplexed and grouped by UMI with MIGEC, and clonotypes were assembled and quantified with MiTCR. To exclude erroneous sequences, only TCR cDNA sequences supported by at least two reads were retained. The tcR package was used for downstream repertoire analysis, and clonotypes were matched between fractions using CDR3 nucleotide sequence together with V segment. VDJmatch was used to annotate antigen specificity against VDJdb, with one amino acid substitution allowed in CDR3.

This receptor was taken from a man in his fifties who received an inactivated influenza vaccine. Donor details come from another sample of the same person, matched by shared clones. The input for sequencing was CD4+ T cells sorted from PBMCs, taken roughly 12 days after vaccination.

The CDR3 region reads CASRLDTGAYEQYF. The DNA sequence is as follows: TGTGCCAGCAGGTTGGATACGGGTGCGTACGAGCAGTACTTC. Here the chain combines TRBV5-4 and TRBJ2-7, with the D gene not clear enough to name. Via the germline V gene (reference sequence), CDR1 is SGHNT and CDR2 YYREEE. Spanning cysteine to phenylalanine, the CDR3 consists of 14 amino acids. The sequence is cut down to CDR3 DNA, 42 bases in frame from base 1.